This T cell receptor (beta chain) was observed in a study of neurological immune-mediated disorders. Time point denoted: longitudinal time-point 3. On this clonotype itself: The antigen is not known.

Findings and caveats of the study: HTLV-1-associated myelopathy led in TCR clonal expansion, while multiple sclerosis ranked lowest, below healthy controls.

From the 5' RACE reads, TCRdb called clonotypes with MiXCR, one entry per CDR3 protein. The sample lists approximately 100,000 distinct CDR3 sequences; 9.5% to 14% were seen once. V lost 4 bases, J lost 6 bases, and 17 bases lay in between. Looked up from germline, CDR1 is SGHRS and CDR2 is YFSETQ. The CDR3 length is 14 residues. This TCR was sampled from a female donor with HTLV-1-associated myelopathy (HAM/TSP). V is TRBV5-1 and J is TRBJ2-7, with a weak D call TRBD2 (6 bases). Input material: PBMCs. The CDR3 coding sequence is TGCGCCAGCAGCCCCTGCTCGGCGCGGGGCGAGCAGTACTTC. Protein sequence: CASSPCSARGEQYF.